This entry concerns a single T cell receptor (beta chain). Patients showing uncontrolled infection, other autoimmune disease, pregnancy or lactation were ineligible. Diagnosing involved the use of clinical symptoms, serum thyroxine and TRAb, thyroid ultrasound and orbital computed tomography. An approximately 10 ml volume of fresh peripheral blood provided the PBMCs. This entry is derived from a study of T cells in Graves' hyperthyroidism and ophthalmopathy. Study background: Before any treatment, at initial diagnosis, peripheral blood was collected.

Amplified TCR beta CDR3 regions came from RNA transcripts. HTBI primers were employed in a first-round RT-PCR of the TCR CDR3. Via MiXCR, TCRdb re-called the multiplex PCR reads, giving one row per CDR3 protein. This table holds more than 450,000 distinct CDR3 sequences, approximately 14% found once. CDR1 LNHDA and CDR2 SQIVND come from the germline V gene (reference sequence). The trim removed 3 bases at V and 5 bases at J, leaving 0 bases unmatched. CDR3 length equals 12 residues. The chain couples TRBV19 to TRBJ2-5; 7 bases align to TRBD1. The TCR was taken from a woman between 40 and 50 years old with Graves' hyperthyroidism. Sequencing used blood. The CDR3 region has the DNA TGTGCCAGTAGTATGACAGGGGAGACCCAGTACTTC. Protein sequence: CASSMTGETQYF.